This T cell receptor (beta chain) was documented in a study of blood T cell repertoires in COVID-19. The overall study: Samples taken during acute and convalescent COVID-19 were collected in the United States, Italy and Spain. Nucleic acid was either cDNA or gDNA, and it came from T cells, B-cell-depleted T cells, or PBMCs.

The trim removed 5 bases at V and 7 bases at J, leaving 5 bases unmatched. The CDR3 length is 14 residues. The germline V gene has CDR1 LNHDA and CDR2 SQIVND (reference sequence). Authors' analysis steps: Reference gene primers were amplified, and this amplification served to estimate nucleated cell counts. Data came from immunoSEQ multiplex PCR; TCRdb stores just in-frame clones and leaves some out. The V and J calls and clone size were taken over from that table, and D and trimming were inferred from the DNA. The sample records tens of thousands of clones, about nine tenths being singletons. This clonotype was obtained from a man between 45 and 60 years old with active or convalescent COVID-19. Sequencing used peripheral blood. The rearrangement links TRBV19 to TRBJ2-1; TRBD1 aligns across 10 bases. CDR3 coding DNA: TGTGCCAGTAGTTCCGACAGGGGGCGGAATGAGCAGTTCTTC. Its protein product is CASSSDRGRNEQFF.